The following is a TCR beta chain sequence with its context. No antigen is known for it. The data were taken from a study of T cell responses to AZD1222 COVID-19 vaccine. Overall study context: Second-dose timings of about 4 or about 12 weeks were pooled.

Study results and limitations: The donor cohort was predominantly white British with a female majority, and clonal diversity may have been underestimated. Among spike-specific TCRs, nearly half reportedly target unmutated variant regions. At 160-218 and 743-854, vaccine-associated CD4 TCRs were dominant, and they spanned spike.

CDR1 is MRHNA, CDR2 SNTAGT, per germline. Losses at the gene ends were 5 bases for V and 5 bases for J; bases not matched to a gene: 8. The CDR3 contains 15 residues. Only in-frame clones appear in the TCRdb table, and some are missing; sequencing was by immunoSEQ multiplex PCR. This table holds more than 95,000 clones, over 75% found once. The sample was peripheral blood, taken on day 0 of AZD1222 vaccination. This sequence was found in an adult in good health. The V gene is TRBV6-4, the J gene TRBJ2-3, with 9 positions matching TRBD2. The CDR3 DNA reads as TGTGCCAGCAGTCTAAGCGGGGGGATCGGAGATACGCAGTATTTT. As protein: CASSLSGGIGDTQYF.